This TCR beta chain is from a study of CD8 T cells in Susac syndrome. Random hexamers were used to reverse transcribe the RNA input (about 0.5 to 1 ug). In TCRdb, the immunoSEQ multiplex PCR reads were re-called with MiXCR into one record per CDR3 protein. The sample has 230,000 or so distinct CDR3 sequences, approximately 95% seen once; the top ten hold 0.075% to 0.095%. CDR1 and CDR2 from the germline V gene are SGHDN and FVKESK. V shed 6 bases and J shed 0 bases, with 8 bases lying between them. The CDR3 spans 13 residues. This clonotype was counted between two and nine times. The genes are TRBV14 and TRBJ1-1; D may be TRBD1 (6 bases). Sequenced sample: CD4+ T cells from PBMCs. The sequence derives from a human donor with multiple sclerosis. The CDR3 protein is CASSQGMNTEAFF. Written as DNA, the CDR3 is TGTGCCAGCAGTCAGGGGATGAACACTGAAGCTTTCTTT. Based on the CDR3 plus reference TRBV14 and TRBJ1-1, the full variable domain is EAGVTQFPSHSVIEKGQTVTLRCDPISGHDNLYWYRRVMGKEIKFLLHFVKESKQDESGMPNNRFLAERTGGTYSTLKVQPAELEDSGVYFCASSQGMNTEAFFGQGTRLTVV.